Presented here are 28 T cell receptor beta chains from one specimen sequenced in a study of cytomegalovirus exposure and HLA in healthy donors. Primers included in the PCR were 60 Vbeta and 13 Jbeta primers. The table came from immunoSEQ multiplex PCR; TCRdb's copy has only in-frame clones and leaves some out. In the table there are 100,000 to 140,000 clones, around 77% of which are singletons. Sequenced input: PBMCs. The receptors originated from a male donor in good health and CMV-seronegative.

This clone was seen only a few times. This chain uses TRBV5-4 with TRBJ2-1, with 11 bases identical to TRBD2. This CDR3 has 14 residues. Trimming cost V 0 bases and J 7 bases; bases outside gene matches: 0. CDR1 is SGHNT and CDR2 is YYREEE in the germline V gene (reference sequence). CDR3 nucleotides: TGTGCCAGCAGCTTGGGACTAGCGGGAAATGAGCAGTTCTTC. This translates into CASSLGLAGNEQFF.

This clone is a singleton in its sample. J is TRBJ1-2 and V is TRBV28; D perhaps matches TRBD1 (6 bases). CDR1 and CDR2 from the germline V gene are MDHEN and SYDVKM. Trimming cost V 3 bases and J 12 bases, with 17 bases left between them. This CDR3 has 13 amino acids. CDR3 coding DNA: TGTGCCAGCAGTTTTGGGACACCAAAAGAGGACACCTTC. Amino acids: CASSFGTPKEDTF.

The J gene is TRBJ2-5, the V gene TRBV7-9; 8 bases agree with TRBD1. Germline V CDR1 and CDR2: SEHNR, FQNEAQ (reference sequence). The CDR3 consists of 15 residues. V lost 6 bases to trimming and J lost 2 bases; unmatched junction nucleotides: 8. CDR3 amino acids: CASRTGQATQETQYF. Here the CDR3 DNA reads TGTGCCAGCAGAACGGGACAGGCGACGCAAGAGACCCAGTACTTC.

This clone was seen more than once but under ten times. The chain combines TRBV4-1 with TRBJ2-1, with 9 bases matching TRBD1. V was clipped by 3 bases and J by 6 bases; unmatched bases: 9. The CDR3 is made up of 16 amino acids. In germline, CDR1 is MGHRA, CDR2 YSYEKL. The CDR3 nucleotides read TGCGCCAGCAGCCATCACCGGGACAGGGCTTCCAATGAGCAGTTCTTC. It is translated as CASSHHRDRASNEQFF.

V and J are TRBV9 and TRBJ2-2, with TRBD1 matching over 8 bases. The CDR3 contains 14 residues. The V segment lost 4 bases and the J segment 4 bases; nucleotides outside the gene matches: 3. Germline V gene sequence: CDR1 SGDLS, CDR2 YYNGEE. The CDR3: CASSSDRGTGELFF. The CDR3 region has the DNA TGTGCCAGCAGCTCCGACAGGGGCACCGGGGAGCTGTTTTTT.

This rearrangement joins TRBV5-1 to TRBJ1-3, with D possibly matching TRBD1 (5 bases). V was clipped by 5 bases and J by 0 bases, with 12 bases between them. In germline, CDR1 is SGHRS, CDR2 YFSETQ. The CDR3 extends over 15 amino acids. The CDR3 is CASRTDSDSGNTIYF. The CDR3 nucleotides are TGCGCCAGCAGGACTGACAGTGACTCTGGAAACACCATATATTTT.

This clone was observed a handful of times. V and J are TRBV19 and TRBJ1-5; no clear D gene. The CDR3 totals 14 residues. Germline CDR1 LNHDA, CDR2 SQIVND (reference sequence). V lost 3 bases to trimming and J lost 4 bases, with 10 bases between them. The CDR3 is CASSIPGRNQPQHF. CDR3 nucleotides: TGTGCCAGTAGTATCCCGGGGAGGAATCAGCCCCAGCATTTT.

The CDR3 spells CASSITPQKNYNEQFF. CDR3 sequence (DNA): TGTGCCAGTAGTATTACACCCCAGAAAAATTACAATGAGCAGTTCTTC. The chain is built from TRBV19 and TRBJ2-1, with D unresolved. This CDR3 region has 16 residues. The V and J ends lost 3 bases and 4 bases respectively, with 16 bases between them. In germline, CDR1 is LNHDA, CDR2 SQIVND (reference sequence).

The genes are TRBV15 and TRBJ2-5; unclear D gene. This CDR3 spans 13 amino acids. Germline V gives CDR1 LNHNV, CDR2 YYDKDF (reference sequence). V was cut by 0 bases and J by 13 bases, with 15 bases left in between. CDR3 in DNA: TGTGCCACCAGCAGAGATACGTACTACGAGCGGTACTTC. Amino acids: CATSRDTYYERYF.

The genes are TRBV27 and TRBJ2-7; D might be TRBD1 (5 bases). The CDR3 is 13 residues long. Germline V gene data show CDR1 as MNHEY and CDR2 as SMNVEV (reference sequence). V lost 8 bases and J 0 bases, leaving 11 bases between the germline ends. The CDR3 region is CASSTASSYEQYF. CDR3 DNA sequence: TGTGCCAGCTCGACAGCAAGCTCCTACGAGCAGTACTTC.

This clone was recorded a few times. The V and J genes are TRBV25-1 and TRBJ2-2; D gene uncertain. V lost 1 base and J 7 bases, leaving 4 bases between the germline ends. Germline loops: CDR1 MGHDK, CDR2 SYGVNS. CDR3 size: 12 residues. This CDR3 reads CASSEFGGELFF. The CDR3 DNA sequence: TGTGCCAGCAGTGAATTCGGCGGGGAGCTGTTTTTT.

This sequence joins TRBV28 and TRBJ2-3, with unresolved D. V gave up 6 bases and J gave up 4 bases, with 8 bases separating them. The CDR3 is 12 residues long. From germline, CDR1 is MDHEN and CDR2 SYDVKM. The DNA for the CDR3 is TGTGCCAGCAGAGGAGTTGCAGATACGCAGTATTTT. Protein sequence: CASRGVADTQYF.

The chain combines TRBV7-2 with TRBJ2-5, with a tentative D call TRBD2 (6 bases). The CDR3 is 14 residues long. V gave up 4 bases and J gave up 4 bases, with 13 bases separating them. Looked up from germline, CDR1 is SGHTA and CDR2 is FQGNSA. CDR3 protein: CASSWGSGGETQYF. DNA for the CDR3: TGTGCCAGCAGCTGGGGGTCCGGGGGAGAGACCCAGTACTTC. Combining the CDR3 with reference TRBV7-2 and TRBJ2-5 gives the whole variable domain GAGVSQSPSNKVTEKGKDVELRCDPISGHTALYWYRQSLGQGLEFLIYFQGNSAPDKSGLPSDRFSAERTGGSVSTLTIQRTQQEDSAVYLCASSWGSGGETQYFGPGTRLLVL.

This clone has just one count. The V and J genes are TRBV7-2 and TRBJ1-1; tentatively, D is TRBD1 (5 bases). The CDR3 is made up of 13 amino acids. Per germline, CDR1 SGHTA and CDR2 FQGNSA. V dropped 5 bases and J dropped 7 bases, with 14 bases sitting between them. CDR3 nucleotides: TGTGCCAGCAGCCTGAAGGGGATACTTGAAGCTTTCTTT. Translating gives CASSLKGILEAFF.

This clone occurred a few times. The J gene is TRBJ1-4, the V gene TRBV6-6, with D possibly matching TRBD1 (6 bases). The CDR3 contains 15 residues. Germline V CDR1 and CDR2: MNHNY, SVGAGI (reference sequence). V lost 6 bases and J 8 bases, leaving 19 bases between the germline ends. The CDR3 bases are TGTGCCAGCAGAACGTCCGGGGGGCTCGTGGAAAAACTGTTTTTT. Amino acids: CASRTSGGLVEKLFF.

V and J are TRBV18 and TRBJ1-1, with 8 positions matching TRBD1. Looked up from germline, CDR1 is KGHSH and CDR2 is LQKENI. The CDR3 sequence is 14 residues long. V lost 6 bases and J lost 8; bases outside the gene matches: 11. The CDR3 DNA follows: TGTGCCAGCTCTTCAGCCGGGGACAGGCGAGAAGCTTTCTTT. This encodes CASSSAGDRREAFF.

The genes are TRBV15 and TRBJ1-2, with D perhaps matching TRBD1 (5 bases). CDR3 size: 15 residues. V lost 0 bases, J lost 6 bases, and 14 bases lay in between. Looked up from germline, CDR1 is LNHNV and CDR2 is YYDKDF (reference sequence). This chain's CDR3 is CATSRDRGDYHGYTF. For the CDR3, the DNA is TGTGCCACCAGCAGAGATCGGGGGGACTACCATGGCTACACCTTC.

This rearrangement joins TRBV19 to TRBJ2-7; 7 nucleotides match TRBD1. The CDR3 sequence is 13 residues long. Germline loops: CDR1 LNHDA, CDR2 SQIVND (reference sequence). V gave up 1 base and J gave up 11 bases; unmatched junction bases: 8. The CDR3 here is CASSIALRDSEYF. CDR3 nucleotides: TGTGCCAGTAGTATAGCCCTCCGGGACAGTGAGTACTTC. The whole variable domain, filled in from reference TRBV19 and TRBJ2-7, reads DGGITQSPKYLFRKEGQNVTLSCEQNLNHDAMYWYRQDPGQGLRLIYYSQIVNDFQKGDIAEGYSVSREKKESFPLTVTSAQKNPTAFYLCASSIALRDSEYFGPGTRLTVT.

The chain links TRBV4-1 to TRBJ2-7; no reliable D call. CDR3 length: 11 amino acids. In germline, CDR1 is MGHRA, CDR2 YSYEKL. The V gene lost 2 bases and the J gene lost 7 bases, with 6 bases spanning the gap. Here the CDR3 DNA reads TGCGCCAGCAGCCAAACTAAAGAGCAGTACTTC. As protein: CASSQTKEQYF.

J is TRBJ2-5 and V is TRBV5-1; TRBD1 matches 7 bases. With V trimmed by 2 bases and J by 0 bases, 10 bases remained unmatched. The CDR3 spans 17 residues. Germline CDR1 and CDR2: SGHRS and YFSETQ. CDR3 residues: CASSFPRQGKYQETQYF. CDR3 DNA: TGCGCCAGCAGCTTCCCCCGACAGGGCAAGTACCAAGAGACCCAGTACTTC.

Concerning this clone itself: This specimen includes other DNA sequences encoding the same CDR3. The chain links TRBV4-1 to TRBJ2-2, with TRBD2 as a possible D gene (5 bases). The CDR3 is 15 residues long. Deletions cut 0 bases from V and 8 bases from J, with 13 bases between. The germline gives CDR1 MGHRA, CDR2 YSYEKL. CDR3 loop: CASSQEFGGVGELFF. CDR3 nucleotide sequence: TGCGCCAGCAGCCAAGAGTTCGGAGGCGTAGGGGAGCTGTTTTTT.

The chain couples TRBV4-2 to TRBJ2-4, with 7 bases fitting TRBD2. Germline CDR1 and CDR2: LGHNA and YNFKEQ. CDR3 size: 16 residues. The trim removed 1 base at V and 11 bases at J, leaving 14 bases unmatched. Written as DNA, the CDR3 is TGTGCCAGCAGCCAAGGTACCGGGACTACCTCAGGCGTTCAGTACTTC. Its protein product is CASSQGTGTTSGVQYF.

V usage is TRBV30 and J usage is TRBJ1-2; the D gene is possibly TRBD1 (6 bases). Looked up from germline, CDR1 is GTSNPN and CDR2 is SVGIG (reference sequence). This CDR3 is 13 amino acids long. V was cut by 5 bases and J by 8 bases, with 18 bases left in between. The DNA of the CDR3 is TGTGCCTGGTGTAGACAGGTCTTGCTCGGCTACACCTTC. It encodes CAWCRQVLLGYTF.

The chain uses TRBV9 and TRBJ2-7; the match to TRBD1 covers 7 bases. V shed 2 bases, J shed 2 bases, and the junction held 7 bases outside the gene matches. CDR1 and CDR2 from the germline V gene are SGDLS and YYNGEE. This CDR3 is built from 15 residues. The CDR3 DNA follows: TGTGCCAGCAGCGTCTCTGGGACAGCCGCCTACGAGCAGTACTTC. Its translation is CASSVSGTAAYEQYF.

The genes are TRBV11-2 and TRBJ1-6; D is possibly TRBD1 (6 bases). Germline CDR1 reads SGHAT; CDR2 reads FQNNGV. The germline V and J ends were trimmed by 5 bases and 5 bases, with 10 bases remaining between them. There are 14 residues in the CDR3. The chain's CDR3 is CASSTTGNNSPLHF. The CDR3 coding sequence is TGTGCCAGCAGCACTACAGGGAATAATTCACCCCTCCACTTT.

This chain joins TRBV5-1 and TRBJ1-4, with 8 bases that match TRBD1. J gave up 10 bases and V 5 bases, and 4 bases lay outside the gene matches. Germline CDR1 and CDR2: SGHRS and YFSETQ. The CDR3 is 12 amino acids. CDR3 in amino acids: CASRETGGKLFF. The CDR3 DNA sequence: TGCGCCAGCAGGGAAACAGGGGGAAAACTGTTTTTT.

The V call is TRBV23-1, the J call TRBJ1-3, with D maybe TRBD1 (5 bases). TRBV23-1 is an ORF; its function is uncertain. V was cut by 11 bases and J by 0 bases, with 14 bases left in between. The CDR3 is 14 amino acids. CDR3 sequence (DNA): TGCGCCCGGCGGGGCGGCAGCTCTGGAAACACCATATATTTT. Residues: CARRGGSSGNTIYF.

This clone was seen just once. The chain carries TRBV7-6 and TRBJ2-3, with D tentatively TRBD2 (6 bases). Per the germline V gene, CDR1 is SGHVS and CDR2 is FNYEAQ. The CDR3 has 13 residues. The V end was cut by 5 bases, the J end by 2 bases, with 8 bases between. CDR3 coding DNA: TGTGCCAGCAGCCGACTAGTCACAGATACGCAGTATTTT. This gives the protein CASSRLVTDTQYF.